These T cell receptor beta chains were read from a single sample in a study of cytomegalovirus exposure and HLA in healthy donors. This table comes from immunoSEQ multiplex PCR, and its TCRdb copy is limited to in-frame clones, with some not included. This table holds 180,000 or so clones, about 80% found once. Input material: PBMCs. Every receptor here comes from a middle-aged man in good health and CMV-seronegative. The CDR3 runs from the conserved cysteine through the conserved F or W. Fields, in order: J gene, V gene, clone size, D gene, CDR3 DNA, CDR3 protein. D genes are given only for firm matches. A clone size is listed for some rows: how often the clone was seen (once, few, many), or a class if it is expanded.

TRBJ2-1 | TRBV19 | . | . | TGTGCCAGTAGCGCAGGGGCTTACAATGAGCAGTTCTTC | CASSAGAYNEQFF
TRBJ2-6 | TRBV27 | . | TRBD1 | TGTGCCAGCAGTTTAGGATGGGACAGGGGCCCAACTGGGGCCAACGTCCTGACTTTC | CASSLGWDRGPTGANVLTF
TRBJ2-2 | TRBV15 | . | TRBD2 | TGTGCCACCAGCAGAGGGGAGGGAGTTAGACCCGGGGAGCTGTTTTTT | CATSRGEGVRPGELFF
TRBJ1-4 | TRBV5-1 | . | TRBD1 | TGCGCCAGCAGCGGGGGACAGGGGAGTGAAAAACTGTTTTTT | CASSGGQGSEKLFF
TRBJ2-7 | TRBV6-1 | . | . | TGTGCCAGCAGTGCTGGGCCTGTGCAGTACTTC | CASSAGPVQYF
TRBJ2-6 | TRBV5-4 | . | . | TGTGCCAGCAGCCTCGGGGTGGCAGGTCCCCGCTCGGGGGCCAACGTCCTGACTTTC | CASSLGVAGPRSGANVLTF
TRBJ2-1 | TRBV13 | . | TRBD2 | TGTGCCAGCAGCTCGACGACTAGCGGGAGAATGGCGGGGGAGAATGAGCAGTTCTTC | CASSSTTSGRMAGENEQFF
TRBJ1-1 | TRBV5-3 | . | TRBD1 | TGTGCCCCAAGTACGGGACAGGGGGCGCAAGCTTTCTTT | CAPSTGQGAQAFF
TRBJ1-1 | TRBV2 | . | . | TGTGCCAGCAGCAACCAGGGGCCAGGAGGAGTCGGGACTGAAGCTTTCTTT | CASSNQGPGGVGTEAFF
TRBJ1-1 | TRBV29-1 | . | . | TGCAGCGTTAAGCAGGACACTGAAGCTTTCTTT | CSVKQDTEAFF
TRBJ2-5 | TRBV11-3 | once | TRBD2 | TGTGCCAGCAGCTTAGCGGGAGGTCAAGAGACCCAGTACTTC | CASSLAGGQETQYF
TRBJ2-5 | TRBV7-2 | . | . | TGTGCCAGCAGCTCTGACTGGGACCAAGAGACCCAGTACTTC | CASSSDWDQETQYF
TRBJ2-7 | TRBV15 | . | . | TGTGCCACCAGCAGGTCAGGCAACGAGCAGTACTTC | CATSRSGNEQYF
TRBJ2-5 | TRBV7-3 | . | TRBD2 | TGTGCCAGCAGCCGACGAGGGAGGGCGGGAGAGACCCAGTACTTC | CASSRRGRAGETQYF
TRBJ2-7 | TRBV6-5 | few | . | TGTGCCAGCAGTTACCCGAGTTCAGCAGGGTCCTACGAGCAGTACTTC | CASSYPSSAGSYEQYF
TRBJ2-1 | TRBV7-2 | . | . | TGTGCCAGCAGCTTAAGGCAGGCTAACTACAATGAGCAGTTCTTC | CASSLRQANYNEQFF
TRBJ2-5 | TRBV6-5 | . | . | TGTGCCAGCAGTTACAGCATGGCGGCGTCCCAAGAGACCCAGTACTTC | CASSYSMAASQETQYF
TRBJ2-2 | TRBV19 | . | TRBD2 | TGTGCCAGTAGCCCCTGGGCTAGCGGGGGCACCGGGGAGCTGTTTTTT | CASSPWASGGTGELFF
TRBJ2-7 | TRBV6-1 | . | TRBD2 | TGTGCCAGCCTACTCGGACTAGCGGTTACCTACGAGCAGTACTTC | CASLLGLAVTYEQYF
TRBJ1-2 | TRBV29-1 | . | . | TGCAGCGTTGATCCGGAGGGCTACACCTTC | CSVDPEGYTF
TRBJ2-7 | TRBV15 | . | TRBD2 | TGTGCCACCAGCAGAGATCGGGGGGTCGACGAGCAGTACTTC | CATSRDRGVDEQYF
TRBJ2-7 | TRBV10-3 | . | . | TGTGCCATCAGTGAGTCGGAGGGGGGGCCGGGGAAGGAGTACTTC | CAISESEGGPGKEYF
TRBJ2-3 | TRBV4-1 | . | TRBD2 | TGCGCCAGCAGCCAAGATGGTAGCGGGGGGATAGATACGCAGTATTTT | CASSQDGSGGIDTQYF
TRBJ2-1 | TRBV7-2 | . | TRBD2 | TGTGCCAGCAGCTTAGAGGGGACTAGCGGCCACAATGAGCAGTTCTTC | CASSLEGTSGHNEQFF
TRBJ1-1 | TRBV18 | . | . | TGTGCCAGCTCCCTCCGGGGGGGGGACACTGAAGCTTTCTTT | CASSLRGGDTEAFF
TRBJ2-7 | TRBV6-5 | few | . | TGTGCCAGCAAAACAGGGATGAGCTCCTACGAGCAGTACTTC | CASKTGMSSYEQYF
TRBJ1-1 | TRBV5-1 | . | TRBD1 | TGCGCCAGCAGCTATGGGACAGTCGCGAACACTGAAGCTTTCTTT | CASSYGTVANTEAFF
TRBJ1-4 | TRBV4-3 | . | TRBD1 | TGCGCCAGCAGCCAAGGGACAGGGGGCCATGAAAAACTGTTTTTT | CASSQGTGGHEKLFF
TRBJ2-1 | TRBV12-5 | . | . | TGTGCTAGTGGCCTCTCGGGGAGGGGGAGGGTTAACAATGAGCAGTTCTTC | CASGLSGRGRVNNEQFF
TRBJ2-3 | TRBV10-3 | . | . | TGTGCCATCAGTGAGCCGGGGGACCAGAGTGGCACAGATACGCAGTATTTT | CAISEPGDQSGTDTQYF
TRBJ2-1 | TRBV6-1 | . | TRBD2 | TGTGCCAGCAGTGCAAAGCGGGAGAGATACAATGAGCAGTTCTTC | CASSAKRERYNEQFF
TRBJ2-7 | TRBV10-3 | . | . | TGTGCCACCTCGAGGGACTACGAGCAGTACTTC | CATSRDYEQYF
TRBJ2-7 | TRBV7-3 | . | . | TGTGCCAGCAGCGAAAGTACTATTAGCTCCTACGAGCAGTACTTC | CASSESTISSYEQYF
TRBJ2-3 | TRBV19 | . | . | TGTGCCAGTGCACCTGGGAGAGATACGCAGTATTTT | CASAPGRDTQYF
TRBJ2-7 | TRBV5-4 | . | . | TGTGCCAGCAGCTTGACAGGGACCACCTACGAGCAGTACTTC | CASSLTGTTYEQYF
TRBJ2-1 | TRBV19 | . | . | TGTGCCAGTAGTTCTTTCCGGGGTATTCAATACAATGAGCAGTTCTTC | CASSSFRGIQYNEQFF
TRBJ2-1 | TRBV15 | . | TRBD2 | TGTGCCACCAGCAGAGAACGCACTAGCGGGAGCCCGACCTACAATGAGCAGTTCTTC | CATSRERTSGSPTYNEQFF
TRBJ1-3 | TRBV2 | . | . | TGTGCCAGCAGTGAACGTAGGACGGGGGGGTCTGGAAACACCATATATTTT | CASSERRTGGSGNTIYF
TRBJ1-6 | TRBV4-3 | . | . | TGCGCCAGCAGCTCAAAGGGGAATTCACCCCTCCACTTT | CASSSKGNSPLHF
TRBJ1-6 | TRBV25-1 | . | . | TGTGCCAGCAGTGAGGAGGGGATGAATTCACCCCTCCACTTT | CASSEEGMNSPLHF
TRBJ2-7 | TRBV7-9 | . | TRBD2 | TGTGCCAGCAGCTTAGCCCCGAGACTAGCGGGGAGAAGGGAGCAGTACTTC | CASSLAPRLAGRREQYF
TRBJ2-7 | TRBV11-2 | . | . | TGTGCCAGCAGCTTAGCGGGTAACCCAAACCCACGAAACAACGAGCAGTACTTC | CASSLAGNPNPRNNEQYF
TRBJ2-7 | TRBV7-9 | . | . | TGTGCCAGCAGCTTAGGGTTGTACTACGAGCAGTACTTC | CASSLGLYYEQYF
TRBJ2-3 | TRBV9 | . | . | TGTGCCAGCAGCTCTGGGGCGGGCACAGATACGCAGTATTTT | CASSSGAGTDTQYF
TRBJ2-1 | TRBV19 | . | TRBD2 | TGTGCCAGTACCCCTCTAGCGGTCTCCTACAATGAGCAGTTCTTC | CASTPLAVSYNEQFF
TRBJ1-4 | TRBV30 | . | TRBD1 | TGTGCCTGGAGTGTATGGACAGGGAATCCTAATGAAAAACTGTTTTTT | CAWSVWTGNPNEKLFF
TRBJ1-1 | TRBV7-9 | . | . | TGTGCCAGCAGCTTACAGGGGAACACTGAAGCTTTCTTT | CASSLQGNTEAFF
TRBJ1-1 | TRBV7-9 | . | . | TGTGCCAGCAGCTTTTGGCAGGGGCCTGAAGCTTTCTTT | CASSFWQGPEAFF
TRBJ2-3 | TRBV7-2 | . | TRBD2 | TGTGCCAGCAGCTTAGACGGACTAGCGGCCGTAGATACGCAGTATTTT | CASSLDGLAAVDTQYF
TRBJ2-7 | TRBV4-1 | once | . | TGCGCCAGCAGCCAAAATCTCAGAGCGGAACCCTCCTACGAGCAGTACTTC | CASSQNLRAEPSYEQYF
TRBJ2-3 | TRBV7-2 | . | . | TGTGCCAGCAGCTTAGCTAGAGATACGCAGTATTTT | CASSLARDTQYF
TRBJ1-5 | TRBV9 | few | TRBD1 | TGTGCCAGCACCCAAAGGGGGCAGCAACCAAGCAATCAGCCCCAGCATTTT | CASTQRGQQPSNQPQHF
TRBJ1-4 | TRBV18 | . | . | TGTGCCAGCTCACCAAGGCAGACAGCAACTAATGAAAAACTGTTTTTT | CASSPRQTATNEKLFF
TRBJ2-1 | TRBV5-1 | . | TRBD2 | TGCGCCAGCAGCTGGGGGGATCTTAGCGGGTACTACAATGAGCAGTTCTTC | CASSWGDLSGYYNEQFF
TRBJ1-1 | TRBV7-2 | . | TRBD1 | TGTGCCAGCAGCCTAAGAGGGGGCTTGATTACCGGAGCTTTCTTT | CASSLRGGLITGAFF